This TCR beta chain was sequenced during a study of T cell responses to AZD1222 COVID-19 vaccine. This CDR3 is built from 15 residues. The germline V gene encodes CDR1 LNHDA and CDR2 SQIVND (reference sequence). V shed 5 bases, J shed 5 bases, and the junction held 7 bases outside the gene matches. About this clone itself: Its antigen is as yet unknown.

This table comes from immunoSEQ multiplex PCR, and its TCRdb copy is limited to in-frame clones, with some not included. The data hold approximately 140,000 clones, with under 95% observed a single time. Whole-study findings and limits: Vaccine-related CD4 TCRs covered spike, predominating at 160-218 and 743-854.

The sequencing here drew on peripheral blood, taken on day 0 of MenACWY control vaccination. The receptor was derived from an adult in good health. The V gene is TRBV19, the J gene TRBJ2-2; TRBD2 matches at 8 bases. The CDR3 DNA is TGTGCCAGTAGTCGAAGCGGGAGACGAACCGGGGAGCTGTTTTTT. Translating it yields CASSRSGRRTGELFF.